Following are 22 T cell receptor beta chains from one sample sequenced in a study of cytomegalovirus exposure and HLA in healthy donors. Primers included in the PCR were 60 Vbeta and 13 Jbeta primers. Sequenced by immunoSEQ multiplex PCR; TCRdb stores in-frame clones only, minus some. The repertoire has under 100,000 clones, approximately 56% of them found once; the top ten carry about 5%. The sample consisted of PBMCs. These receptors all stem from a woman aged 25 to 45 in good health and CMV-seropositive.

The chain is built from TRBV10-3 and TRBJ2-1; 13 nucleotides agree with TRBD2. V trimming: 3 bases; J trimming: 7 bases; junction bases outside the gene matches: 6. The CDR3 contains 16 residues. Looked up from germline, CDR1 is ENHRY and CDR2 is SYGVKD. As DNA, the CDR3 is TGTGCCATCAGTGACGGGACTAGCGGGGTCGTAAATGAGCAGTTCTTC. Protein: CAISDGTSGVVNEQFF.

The CDR3 is CASSLAGQPIEQYF. The CDR3 nucleotides read TGTGCCAGCAGCTTAGCGGGACAGCCGATAGAGCAGTACTTC. The chain links TRBV7-8 to TRBJ2-7; 7 nucleotides line up with TRBD1. The CDR3 spans 14 residues. From germline, CDR1 is SGHVS and CDR2 FQNEAQ. V lost 0 bases, J lost 7 bases, and 6 bases stayed unmatched.

This clone came up a few times. The chain employs TRBV30 and TRBJ2-2, with a tentative D call TRBD1 (6 bases). Germline loops: CDR1 GTSNPN, CDR2 SVGIG (reference sequence). The CDR3 is made up of 15 amino acids. The ends were cut back, 4 bases at V and 7 bases at J, with 19 bases in the middle. CDR3 sequence: CAWTSPGVQVGELFF. The CDR3 nucleotides read TGTGCCTGGACGTCCCCAGGGGTTCAGGTCGGGGAGCTGTTTTTT. Based on the CDR3 plus reference TRBV30 and TRBJ2-2, the full variable domain is SQTIHQWPATLVQPVGSPLSLECTVEGTSNPNLYWYRQAAGRGLQLLFYSVGIGQISSEVPQNLSASRPQDRQFILSSKKLLLSDSGFYLCAWTSPGVQVGELFFGEGSRLTVL.

The chain employs TRBV27 and TRBJ1-6, with D possibly being TRBD1 (5 bases). V lost 8 bases and J 10 bases, leaving 18 bases between the germline ends. Germline lookup yields CDR1 MNHEY and CDR2 SMNVEV (reference sequence). This CDR3 contains 14 residues. In DNA form, the CDR3 reads TGTGCCAGCCGGGGGGTGGGGGTTGCGTCACCCCTCCACTTT. It codes for CASRGVGVASPLHF.

V usage is TRBV5-1 and J usage is TRBJ1-4, with 7 bases that match TRBD1. Germline V gives CDR1 SGHRS, CDR2 YFSETQ. CDR3 size: 14 residues. Germline trimming cut 7 bases from V and 4 bases from J; bases unmatched to any gene: 7. CDR3 coding DNA: TGCGCCAGCCTTAACAGGGGCAGTAATGAAAAACTGTTTTTT. It specifies CASLNRGSNEKLFF.

This clone was seen a handful of times. V usage is TRBV5-5 and J usage is TRBJ2-7; TRBD1 matches 8 bases. J gave up 2 bases and V 7 bases, and 11 bases lay outside the gene matches. The CDR3 spans 15 residues. Germline V lookup: CDR1 SGHKS, CDR2 YYEKEE (reference sequence). CDR3: CASRIGTGQPYEQYF. The DNA for the CDR3 is TGTGCCAGCCGGATTGGGACAGGACAACCCTACGAGCAGTACTTC.

The chain links TRBV30 to TRBJ1-2; tentatively, D is TRBD1 (5 bases). The germline gives CDR1 GTSNPN, CDR2 SVGIG (reference sequence). Trimming removed 5 bases from V and 1 base from J, with 5 bases in between. There are 11 residues in the CDR3. CDR3: CAWDSNYGYTF. The DNA of the CDR3 is TGTGCCTGGGACAGTAACTATGGCTACACCTTC. Filled out from reference TRBV30 and TRBJ1-2, the complete variable domain reads SQTIHQWPATLVQPVGSPLSLECTVEGTSNPNLYWYRQAAGRGLQLLFYSVGIGQISSEVPQNLSASRPQDRQFILSSKKLLLSDSGFYLCAWDSNYGYTFGSGTRLTVV.

This clone was observed a handful of times. V and J are TRBV15 and TRBJ2-2; 7 nucleotides align to TRBD1. Looked up from germline, CDR1 is LNHNV and CDR2 is YYDKDF (reference sequence). The CDR3 covers 15 residues. Trimming cost V 0 bases and J 5 bases; bases outside gene matches: 3. The DNA for the CDR3 is TGTGCCACCAGCAGAGAGACAGGGAATACCGGGGAGCTGTTTTTT. It specifies CATSRETGNTGELFF.

This clone turned up a few times. The CDR3 spells CASSPGQDTQYF. The CDR3 coding sequence is TGCGCCAGCAGCCCGGGTCAGGATACGCAGTATTTT. The rearrangement joins TRBV5-1 to TRBJ2-3; the D is unclear. V gave up 4 bases and J gave up 6 bases, with 9 bases separating them. Germline loops: CDR1 SGHRS, CDR2 YFSETQ. The CDR3 contains 12 residues. Using reference TRBV5-1 and TRBJ2-3 for the parts outside the CDR3, the full variable domain is KAGVTQTPRYLIKTRGQQVTLSCSPISGHRSVSWYQQTPGQGLQFLFEYFSETQRNKGNFPGRFSGRQFSNSRSEMNVSTLELGDSALYLCASSPGQDTQYFGPGTRLTVL.

The sample holds a few counts of this clone. This chain joins TRBV15 and TRBJ1-1, with a tentative D call TRBD1 (5 bases). The length of the CDR3 is 13 residues. The ends were cut back, 6 bases at V and 2 bases at J, with 10 bases in the middle. The germline V gene has CDR1 LNHNV and CDR2 YYDKDF (reference sequence). This chain's CDR3 is CATSPRENTEAFF. The CDR3 bases are TGTGCCACCAGTCCCAGGGAAAACACTGAAGCTTTCTTT.

This clone has just a few counts. V is TRBV19 and J is TRBJ1-1; D is possibly TRBD1 (5 bases). Germline V CDR1 and CDR2: LNHDA, SQIVND (reference sequence). The CDR3 is 14 residues long. Trimming cost V 10 bases and J 3 bases, with 18 bases left between them. The CDR3 region is CATQPGEEYTEAFF. The CDR3 nucleotides read TGTGCCACCCAACCGGGGGAAGAGTACACTGAAGCTTTCTTT.

The gene calls are TRBV9 and TRBJ1-2, with 8 bases identical to TRBD1. V was clipped by 4 bases and J by 8 bases; unmatched bases: 7. The CDR3 has 13 residues. Looked up from germline, CDR1 is SGDLS and CDR2 is YYNGEE. As DNA, the CDR3 is TGTGCCAGCAGCACGGACAGGGACCAGGGCTACACCTTC. Its protein product is CASSTDRDQGYTF.

V usage is TRBV5-1 and J usage is TRBJ2-2; no clear D. Germline values: CDR1 SGHRS, CDR2 YFSETQ. V lost 4 bases and J 6 bases, leaving 13 bases between the germline ends. This CDR3 spans 14 amino acids. CDR3 loop: CASSLHLGAGELFF. The CDR3 region has the DNA TGCGCCAGCAGCCTACACCTGGGCGCCGGGGAGCTGTTTTTT.

This sequence joins TRBV6-5 and TRBJ2-5; TRBD1 aligns across 9 bases. The tail of the sequence fits TRBJ2-7 better, so the J call may be wrong. Germline-derived CDR1 and CDR2 are MNHEY and SVGAGI. The CDR3 length is 15 residues. CDR3 region: CASSYSDRGSYEQYF. CDR3 coding DNA: TGTGCCAGCAGTTACTCGGACAGGGGCTCCTACGAGCAGTACTTC.

This clone was recorded once. The chain uses TRBV10-1 and TRBJ2-7, with D perhaps matching TRBD2 (6 bases). CDR1 and CDR2 from the germline V gene are WNHNN and SYGVQD (reference sequence). This CDR3 spans 15 amino acids. V lost 1 base, J lost 5 bases, and 15 bases lay in between. The CDR3 here is CASSEYGTAGNEQYF. The DNA of the CDR3 is TGCGCCAGCAGTGAGTACGGGACCGCGGGAAACGAGCAGTACTTC.

V gene TRBV7-2 combines with J gene TRBJ2-5, with 10 bases lining up with TRBD1. V lost 5 bases, J lost 3 bases, and 6 bases stayed unmatched. This CDR3 contains 15 residues. Germline lookup yields CDR1 SGHTA and CDR2 FQGNSA. The CDR3 reads CASSLFGTGEETQYF. The CDR3 DNA follows: TGTGCCAGCAGCCTGTTTGGGACAGGGGAAGAGACCCAGTACTTC. Full variable domain (rest looked up from reference TRBV7-2 and TRBJ2-5): GAGVSQSPSNKVTEKGKDVELRCDPISGHTALYWYRQSLGQGLEFLIYFQGNSAPDKSGLPSDRFSAERTGGSVSTLTIQRTQQEDSAVYLCASSLFGTGEETQYFGPGTRLLVL.

The CDR3 bases are TGTGCCAGCAGCACCGGCGATTACAGGGAAGGGAGCACAGATACGCAGTATTTT. Translation: CASSTGDYREGSTDTQYF. V and J are TRBV7-9 and TRBJ2-3; perhaps TRBD1 as D (6 bases). Trimming removed 5 bases at V and 0 bases at J, with 21 bases between. Germline V CDR1 and CDR2: SEHNR, FQNEAQ (reference sequence). This CDR3 contains 18 residues.

This clone has only a few counts. The DNA for the CDR3 is TGTGCCAGCAACCTTCGGGGGGGCCCCACAGATACGCAGTATTTT. Translated, it gives CASNLRGGPTDTQYF. This rearrangement joins TRBV9 to TRBJ2-3; 8 positions agree with TRBD2. The CDR3 sequence is 15 residues long. The V segment lost 6 bases and the J segment 2 bases; nucleotides outside the gene matches: 8. Germline V CDR1 and CDR2: SGDLS, YYNGEE.

The V and J genes are TRBV18 and TRBJ1-5; the match to TRBD1 covers 7 bases. This CDR3 has 15 residues. The germline gives CDR1 KGHSH, CDR2 LQKENI. The V segment lost 6 bases and the J segment 8 bases; nucleotides outside the gene matches: 13. The CDR3 DNA is TGTGCCAGCTCCGCCGGGACAGCCAGTGGGGAGCCCCAGCATTTT. Its protein is CASSAGTASGEPQHF.

The chain joins TRBV19 to TRBJ1-1, with 9 nucleotides matching TRBD1. This CDR3 is built from 14 residues. Germline V CDR1 and CDR2: LNHDA, SQIVND (reference sequence). Trimming removed 7 bases from V and 1 base from J; junction bases left unmatched: 4. The CDR3, as DNA: TGTGCCAGTACCGAGACAGGGGGGAACACTGAAGCTTTCTTT. It translates to CASTETGGNTEAFF.

This clone showed up just a few times. V usage is TRBV2 and J usage is TRBJ1-5; D might be TRBD1 (6 bases). The germline gives CDR1 SNHLY, CDR2 FYNNEI. The germline V and J ends were trimmed by 3 bases and 4 bases, with 10 bases remaining between them. The CDR3 is made up of 14 amino acids. The CDR3 region has the DNA TGTGCCAGCAGTGATCGGACAGCAAATCAGCCCCAGCATTTT. Translating gives CASSDRTANQPQHF.

CDR3 DNA: TGTGCCAGCTCATTGAGGGCTCAGCCCCAGCATTTT. This sequence encodes CASSLRAQPQHF. The rearrangement uses TRBV18 and TRBJ1-5; D gene unclear. This CDR3 has 12 residues. Germline lookup yields CDR1 KGHSH and CDR2 LQKENI. V lost 5 bases and J lost 6, with 8 bases in between.